This T cell receptor (beta chain) came from a study of blood T cell repertoires in COVID-19. V lost 5 bases to trimming and J lost 11 bases; unmatched junction nucleotides: 9. The CDR3 totals 14 residues. The germline V gene encodes CDR1 SGHAT and CDR2 FQNNGV. TCRdb's table, derived via immunoSEQ multiplex PCR, lists solely in-frame clones and lacks some. The sample lists about 21,000 clones; approximately 85% were seen once. Sequencing used peripheral blood. The receptor comes from a man older than 75 with acute or convalescent COVID-19. The chain recombines TRBV11-2 with TRBJ1-6, with 7 bases aligning to TRBD1. In nucleotides, the CDR3 is TGTGCCAGCAGCACGGACAGGTGGAAAGCACCCCTCCACTTT. Translating gives CASSTDRWKAPLHF.